The 21 T cell receptor beta chains listed next were all sequenced from one sample in a study of cytomegalovirus exposure and HLA in healthy donors. PCR amplification relied on 60 Vbeta primers (plus 13 Jbeta primers). The assay was immunoSEQ multiplex PCR, and TCRdb's table has in-frame clones only and misses some. In the table there are around 77,000 clones, about four fifths of which are singletons. The sequenced sample consisted of PBMCs. These receptors were collected from a man aged 40-50 years in good health and CMV-seronegative.

The V call is TRBV30, the J call TRBJ1-2; a weak D match, TRBD1 (5 bases). Germline V CDR1 and CDR2: GTSNPN, SVGIG (reference sequence). CDR3 length: 11 amino acids. Between the trimmed V and J ends, which lost 4 bases and 8 bases, there was a span of 11 bases. The CDR3 sequence: CAWTGIKGYTF. The CDR3 region has the DNA TGTGCCTGGACAGGGATCAAAGGCTACACCTTC. The whole variable domain, filled in from reference TRBV30 and TRBJ1-2, reads SQTIHQWPATLVQPVGSPLSLECTVEGTSNPNLYWYRQAAGRGLQLLFYSVGIGQISSEVPQNLSASRPQDRQFILSSKKLLLSDSGFYLCAWTGIKGYTFGSGTRLTVV.

This clone turned up a few times. This rearrangement joins TRBV7-3 to TRBJ2-3, with D perhaps TRBD2 (6 bases). The CDR3 is 15 amino acids. V dropped 3 bases and J dropped 1 base, with 11 bases sitting between them. Per the germline V gene, CDR1 is SGHTA and CDR2 is FQGTGA. CDR3 protein: CASSFPASGTDTQYF. The CDR3 region has the DNA TGTGCCAGCAGCTTTCCCGCTAGCGGCACAGATACGCAGTATTTT.

In this sample, this clone turned up once. This chain uses TRBV9 with TRBJ1-2, with 7 nucleotides matching TRBD1. Germline V gene lookup returns CDR1 SGDLS and CDR2 YYNGEE. This CDR3 contains 14 residues. V shed 4 bases and J 2 bases; nucleotides not matched to a gene: 5. In nucleotides, the CDR3 is TGTGCCAGCAGCCCGGGGACAGCAAACTATGGCTACACCTTC. It codes for CASSPGTANYGYTF.

The chain links TRBV7-8 to TRBJ1-5; D remains ambiguous. This CDR3 has 12 residues. Germline V gene data show CDR1 as SGHVS and CDR2 as FQNEAQ. The V end lost 5 bases, the J end lost 5 bases, and 7 bases lay between the germline ends. The CDR3, as DNA: TGTGCCAGCAGCCCCCAGGATCAGCCCCAGCATTTT. This gives the protein CASSPQDQPQHF.

The sample holds one count of this clone. The junction departs from the called germline gene at one end, perhaps through a read error. This chain uses TRBV7-9 with TRBJ1-5; D remains ambiguous. Looked up from germline, CDR1 is SEHNR and CDR2 is FQNEAQ (reference sequence). This CDR3 is built from 12 residues. The CDR3 reads CSSSLNTGTQHF. The CDR3 bases are TGTTCCAGCAGCCTCAATACGGGGACCCAGCATTTT.

V is TRBV19 and J is TRBJ1-5, with D possibly matching TRBD1 (5 bases). The CDR3 has 17 residues. Trimming cost V 2 bases and J 4 bases, with 18 bases left between them. CDR1 is LNHDA, CDR2 SQIVND, per germline (reference sequence). CDR3 sequence: CASSISPLARTNQPQHF. The CDR3 DNA follows: TGTGCCAGTAGTATATCACCTTTGGCGAGGACAAATCAGCCCCAGCATTTT.

This sequence joins TRBV10-3 and TRBJ1-6; a possible D gene is TRBD1 (5 bases). V lost 10 bases and J lost 6, with 13 bases in between. Looked up from germline, CDR1 is ENHRY and CDR2 is SYGVKD. This CDR3 has 13 residues. The CDR3 DNA follows: TGTGCCACCGGGACTGGGCCTAATTCACCCCTCCACTTT. Protein: CATGTGPNSPLHF.

This clone was found a few times. The CDR3 is CASSQTGTGGDVGEKLFF. The DNA of the CDR3 is TGCGCCAGCAGCCAAACAGGGACAGGGGGCGACGTTGGTGAAAAACTGTTTTTT. This sequence joins TRBV4-1 and TRBJ1-4; TRBD1 agrees at 12 bases. Per the germline V gene, CDR1 is MGHRA and CDR2 is YSYEKL. The V gene end was trimmed by 2 bases and the J gene end by 7 bases; junction bases not matched to a gene: 11. CDR3 length equals 18 residues.

The rearrangement uses TRBV21-1 and TRBJ1-1; whether TRBD1, the table's D call, matches the DNA was not checked. TRBV21-1 has pseudogene status. The CDR3 has 16 amino acids. CDR3 in DNA: TGTGCCAGCAGCAACGGACACGGTAGTGGGAACACTGAAGCTTTCTTT. It translates to CASSNGHGSGNTEAFF.

The rearrangement links TRBV11-3 to TRBJ2-5, with 7 bases aligning to TRBD1. Germline CDR1 SGHNT, CDR2 YENEEA. V shed 6 bases and J 5 bases; nucleotides not matched to a gene: 15. The length of the CDR3 is 16 residues. CDR3 sequence reads: CASSPGQAISWETQYF. CDR3 bases: TGTGCCAGCAGTCCCGGACAGGCCATCAGTTGGGAGACCCAGTACTTC.

This chain uses TRBV7-3 with TRBJ1-1; D not certain. This CDR3 has 14 amino acids. Trimming pared 0 bases from V and 1 base from J, leaving 6 bases between. The germline V gene encodes CDR1 SGHTA and CDR2 FQGTGA. CDR3 sequence: CASSLTGGNTEAFF. The DNA of the CDR3 is TGTGCCAGCAGCTTAACGGGAGGGAACACTGAAGCTTTCTTT. Full variable domain (rest looked up from reference TRBV7-3 and TRBJ1-1): GAGVSQTPSNKVTEKGKYVELRCDPISGHTALYWYRQSLGQGPEFLIYFQGTGAADDSGLPNDRFFAVRPEGSVSTLKIQRTERGDSAVYLCASSLTGGNTEAFFGQGTRLTVV.

The chain recombines TRBV4-3 with TRBJ1-6; D is undetermined. V lost 0 bases, J lost 11 bases, and 11 bases lay in between. This CDR3 is built from 14 residues. CDR1 is LGHNA, CDR2 YSLEER, per germline. DNA of the CDR3: TGCGCCAGCAGCCAAGAAAATACTTTGGCACCCCTCCACTTT. It codes for CASSQENTLAPLHF.

The V call is TRBV18, the J call TRBJ1-1; 9 bases agree with TRBD1. The CDR3 is made up of 14 amino acids. The germline CDR1 and CDR2 sequences are KGHSH and LQKENI. V was pared by 6 bases and J by 7 bases, with 9 bases of the junction left unmatched. The DNA for the CDR3 is TGTGCCAGCTCCCCGGGACAGGGCTTAAATGAAGCTTTCTTT. This sequence encodes CASSPGQGLNEAFF.

The chain uses TRBV15 and TRBJ1-2; D is unclear. Germline-derived CDR1 and CDR2 are LNHNV and YYDKDF (reference sequence). Between the trimmed V and J ends, which lost 1 base and 7 bases, there was a span of 7 bases. The CDR3 sequence is 12 residues long. Here the CDR3 DNA reads TGTGCCACCAGCAGAGGGACTGGTGGCTACACCTTC. Residues: CATSRGTGGYTF.

Written as DNA, the CDR3 is TGTGCCAGCAGCCCCGGACAGGCAAAAGGCTACACCTTC. Its translation: CASSPGQAKGYTF. The chain has TRBV9 and TRBJ1-2; 7 bases are shared with TRBD1. Losses at the gene ends were 4 bases for V and 8 bases for J; bases not matched to a gene: 8. The germline V gene encodes CDR1 SGDLS and CDR2 YYNGEE. The CDR3 loop spans 13 amino acids. Complete variable domain (other parts from reference TRBV9 and TRBJ1-2): DSGVTQTPKHLITATGQRVTLRCSPRSGDLSVYWYQQSLDQGLQFLIQYYNGEERAKGNILERFSAQQFPDLHSELNLSSLELGDSALYFCASSPGQAKGYTFGSGTRLTVV.

V is TRBV7-2 and J is TRBJ1-2; 8 bases match TRBD1. The CDR3 runs 15 residues. V trimming: 0 bases; J trimming: 6 bases; junction bases outside the gene matches: 6. Germline CDR1 reads SGHTA; CDR2 reads FQGNSA. CDR3 residues: CASSLAADRGHGYTF. CDR3 coding DNA: TGTGCCAGCAGCTTAGCGGCCGACAGGGGCCATGGCTACACCTTC.

The chain couples TRBV7-9 to TRBJ2-5; 7 nucleotides line up with TRBD1. The CDR3 extends over 15 amino acids. The V gene end was trimmed by 6 bases and the J gene end by 3 bases; junction bases not matched to a gene: 10. Germline assignment: CDR1 SEHNR and CDR2 FQNEAQ (reference sequence). Here the CDR3 reads CASSNHGQAEETQYF. The CDR3 region has the DNA TGTGCCAGCAGTAACCATGGACAGGCCGAAGAGACCCAGTACTTC.

The V and J genes are TRBV4-3 and TRBJ2-1; 10 nucleotides line up with TRBD1. The CDR3 has 15 amino acids. The germline V gene has CDR1 LGHNA and CDR2 YSLEER. V shed 2 bases and J 7 bases; nucleotides not matched to a gene: 5. The CDR3 sequence: CASSQPTGGVNEQFF. The CDR3 DNA follows: TGCGCCAGCAGCCAACCGACAGGGGGCGTGAATGAGCAGTTCTTC.

Remarks on this clone: One end of the junction is discordant with germline, which a read error may explain. This chain links TRBV7-9 with TRBJ1-5, with 10 bases identical to TRBD1. Germline loops: CDR1 SEHNR, CDR2 FQNEAQ (reference sequence). The length of the CDR3 is 17 residues. DNA for the CDR3: TGTTCCAGCAGCTTAGGAGGGGACAGGGGCAGCAATCAGCCCCAGCATTTT. This gives the protein CSSSLGGDRGSNQPQHF.

The rearrangement uses TRBV5-1 and TRBJ2-3; 11 nucleotides match TRBD2. Trimming at V came to 7 bases and at J to 4 bases, leaving 2 bases not matched to a gene. This CDR3 contains 13 residues. Germline V gives CDR1 SGHRS, CDR2 YFSETQ. The CDR3 protein is CASGTSGPDTQYF. The CDR3 DNA reads as TGCGCCAGCGGGACTAGCGGACCAGATACGCAGTATTTT.

The chain employs TRBV10-2 and TRBJ1-1, with a tentative D call TRBD1 (5 bases). Germline values: CDR1 WSHSY, CDR2 SAAADI. CDR3 length equals 15 residues. V lost 4 bases and J 0 bases, leaving 12 bases between the germline ends. CDR3 DNA: TGCGCCAGCAGTGGGAGCGGGACGGTGAACACTGAAGCTTTCTTT. Residues: CASSGSGTVNTEAFF.